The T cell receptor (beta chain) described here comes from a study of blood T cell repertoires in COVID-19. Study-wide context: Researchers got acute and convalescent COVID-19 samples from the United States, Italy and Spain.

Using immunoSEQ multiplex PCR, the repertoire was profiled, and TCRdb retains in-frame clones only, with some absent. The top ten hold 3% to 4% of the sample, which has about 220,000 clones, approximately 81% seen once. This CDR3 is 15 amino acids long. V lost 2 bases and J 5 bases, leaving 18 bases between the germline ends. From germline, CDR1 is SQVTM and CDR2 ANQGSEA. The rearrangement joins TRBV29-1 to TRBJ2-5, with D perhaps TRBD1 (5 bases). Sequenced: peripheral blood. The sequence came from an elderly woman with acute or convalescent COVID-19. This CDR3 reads CSVEPQESSSETQYF. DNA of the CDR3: TGCAGCGTTGAACCACAGGAGTCGTCGTCGGAGACCCAGTACTTC. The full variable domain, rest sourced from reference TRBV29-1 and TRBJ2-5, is SAVISQKPSRDICQRGTSLTIQCQVDSQVTMMFWYRQQPGQSLTLIATANQGSEATYESGFVIDKFPISRPNLTFSTLTVSNMSPEDSSIYLCSVEPQESSSETQYFGPGTRLLVL.